A single sample gave rise to the 27 T cell receptor beta chains below, sequenced in a study of cytomegalovirus exposure and HLA in healthy donors. Use of 60 Vbeta and 13 Jbeta primers characterized the PCR. The method was immunoSEQ multiplex PCR; TCRdb's version includes in-frame clones alone and lacks a portion of them. The table records about 120,000 clones, 10% of them present only once. Sequencing was carried out using PBMCs. The receptors originated from a woman aged 18-35 years in good health and CMV-seropositive.

This clone has only a few counts. This sequence joins TRBV4-1 and TRBJ2-2, with D hard to call. The CDR3 runs 16 residues. Looked up from germline, CDR1 is MGHRA and CDR2 is YSYEKL. Trimming shortened V by 4 bases and J by 2 bases, and 14 bases separated the two germline ends. DNA of the CDR3: TGCGCCAGCAGCCCATTGACACTTCTTAACACCGGGGAGCTGTTTTTT. Translation: CASSPLTLLNTGELFF.

Only a few counts were recorded for this clone. J is TRBJ2-7 and V is TRBV19, with 8 bases that match TRBD1. The ends lost 6 bases at V and 3 bases at J; junction bases unmatched: 10. Looked up from germline, CDR1 is LNHDA and CDR2 is SQIVND (reference sequence). The CDR3 loop spans 15 amino acids. CDR3 in amino acids: CASSGGWTGNYEQYF. The CDR3 bases are TGTGCCAGTAGCGGTGGTTGGACAGGGAACTACGAGCAGTACTTC. Looking up the rest from reference TRBV19 and TRBJ2-7 gives the full variable domain: DGGITQSPKYLFRKEGQNVTLSCEQNLNHDAMYWYRQDPGQGLRLIYYSQIVNDFQKGDIAEGYSVSREKKESFPLTVTSAQKNPTAFYLCASSGGWTGNYEQYFGPGTRLTVT.

This clone was counted between two and nine times. The J gene is TRBJ2-2, the V gene TRBV19, with 8 nucleotides matching TRBD1. CDR3 size: 14 residues. Per germline, CDR1 LNHDA and CDR2 SQIVND (reference sequence). V shed 5 bases and J 6 bases; nucleotides not matched to a gene: 5. CDR3 amino acids: CASSRDRGAGELFF. In nucleotides, the CDR3 is TGTGCCAGTAGTCGAGACAGGGGCGCCGGGGAGCTGTTTTTT.

The chain employs TRBV9 and TRBJ2-1, with unresolved D. The CDR3 is 10 amino acids. The V end lost 7 bases, the J end lost 8 bases, and 7 bases lay between the germline ends. Germline assignment: CDR1 SGDLS and CDR2 YYNGEE. CDR3 sequence: CASGHDEQFF. CDR3 nucleotide sequence: TGTGCCAGCGGCCACGATGAGCAGTTCTTC. The full variable domain, in which reference TRBV9 and TRBJ2-1 provide the parts outside the CDR3, is DSGVTQTPKHLITATGQRVTLRCSPRSGDLSVYWYQQSLDQGLQFLIQYYNGEERAKGNILERFSAQQFPDLHSELNLSSLELGDSALYFCASGHDEQFFGPGTRLTVL.

The chain carries TRBV19 and TRBJ1-5; tentative D call: TRBD1 (5 bases). The CDR3 runs 16 residues. V lost 2 bases and J lost 7, with 18 bases in between. Per the germline V gene, CDR1 is LNHDA and CDR2 is SQIVND (reference sequence). This CDR3 reads CASSIRAGGVEQPQHF. The CDR3 DNA reads TGTGCCAGTAGTATACGGGCAGGAGGGGTAGAACAGCCCCAGCATTTT.

V is TRBV27 and J is TRBJ2-7, with D possibly being TRBD2 (5 bases). The CDR3 is 14 amino acids. Germline CDR1 MNHEY, CDR2 SMNVEV (reference sequence). The germline V and J ends were trimmed by 6 bases and 5 bases, with 17 bases remaining between them. This CDR3 is CASRLALAPHEQYF. The CDR3 DNA follows: TGTGCCAGCAGGCTAGCCTTGGCACCCCACGAGCAGTACTTC.

There are a few counts of this clone. This chain uses TRBV28 with TRBJ2-7, with TRBD2 as a possible D gene (6 bases). This CDR3 has 14 residues. CDR1 and CDR2 from the germline V gene are MDHEN and SYDVKM. V shed 6 bases and J shed 3 bases, with 15 bases lying between them. The CDR3 region is CASRGLPHFYEQYF. DNA for the CDR3: TGTGCCAGCAGGGGACTCCCTCATTTCTACGAGCAGTACTTC.

This clone occurred a few times. The J gene is TRBJ1-4, the V gene TRBV6-5; 7 bases are shared with TRBD1. This CDR3 contains 15 residues. Germline V gene sequence: CDR1 MNHEY, CDR2 SVGAGI. Losses at the gene ends were 6 bases for V and 6 bases for J; bases not matched to a gene: 10. This chain's CDR3 is CASSSQGRFDEKLFF. In nucleotides, the CDR3 is TGTGCCAGCAGCTCACAGGGGAGGTTTGATGAAAAACTGTTTTTT.

This clone was picked up a small number of times. The chain carries TRBV28 and TRBJ1-1; the D gene is possibly TRBD1 (5 bases). Germline loops: CDR1 MDHEN, CDR2 SYDVKM. V was pared by 7 bases and J by 1 base, with 16 bases between. CDR3 size: 15 residues. The CDR3 is CASTPAGGPNTEAFF. Written as DNA, the CDR3 is TGTGCCAGCACCCCCGCGGGGGGACCGAACACTGAAGCTTTCTTT.

This clone was picked up a small number of times. The chain uses TRBV19 and TRBJ1-5; the match to TRBD1 covers 7 bases. CDR1 is LNHDA, CDR2 SQIVND, per germline (reference sequence). The CDR3 runs 14 residues. V dropped 6 bases and J dropped 6; count of bases not matched to a gene: 8. The CDR3: CASRETGQGQPQHF. In nucleotides, the CDR3 is TGTGCCAGTAGGGAGACAGGGCAGGGTCAGCCCCAGCATTTT. Using reference TRBV19 and TRBJ1-5 for the parts outside the CDR3, the full variable domain is DGGITQSPKYLFRKEGQNVTLSCEQNLNHDAMYWYRQDPGQGLRLIYYSQIVNDFQKGDIAEGYSVSREKKESFPLTVTSAQKNPTAFYLCASRETGQGQPQHFGDGTRLSIL.

This clone has more than one count but fewer than ten. The rearrangement uses TRBV5-4 and TRBJ2-4, with 7 bases aligning to TRBD1. This CDR3 comprises 14 residues. The germline V gene encodes CDR1 SGHNT and CDR2 YYREEE (reference sequence). Trimming removed 4 bases from V and 3 bases from J; junction bases left unmatched: 4. The CDR3 loop reads CASSRGQSKNIQYF. The CDR3 coding sequence is TGTGCCAGCAGCAGGGGGCAAAGCAAAAACATTCAGTACTTC.

V gene TRBV19 combines with J gene TRBJ1-3; tentatively, D is TRBD1 (6 bases). CDR1 and CDR2 (germline): LNHDA, SQIVND (reference sequence). The V end lost 6 bases, the J end lost 4 bases, and 16 bases lay between the germline ends. CDR3 length equals 15 residues. This chain's CDR3 is CASRLAGAGGNTIYF. The DNA of the CDR3 is TGTGCCAGTAGGCTTGCGGGGGCAGGAGGAAACACCATATATTTT.

This clone was counted a few times. The rearrangement links TRBV9 to TRBJ2-7; no definite D call. The ends were cut back, 0 bases at V and 6 bases at J, with 10 bases in the middle. CDR3 size: 13 residues. Per germline, CDR1 SGDLS and CDR2 YYNGEE. CDR3 nucleotides: TGTGCCAGCAGCGTAGTAGAAAGATCCGAGCAGTACTTC. This sequence encodes CASSVVERSEQYF.

In this sample, this clone turned up a few times. The chain combines TRBV7-9 with TRBJ1-1; D unclear. Per germline, CDR1 SEHNR and CDR2 FQNEAQ (reference sequence). Trimming removed 1 base from V and 6 bases from J, with 9 bases in between. The CDR3 loop spans 13 amino acids. In DNA, the CDR3 is TGTGCCAGCAGCTTAGTAGAGGGTGCTGAAGCTTTCTTT. Translated, it gives CASSLVEGAEAFF.

This clone was detected only a few times. V and J are TRBV19 and TRBJ2-1; maybe TRBD2 (6 bases). The CDR3 consists of 17 residues. V was pared by 0 bases and J by 0 bases, with 12 bases between. Germline CDR1 is LNHDA and CDR2 is SQIVND (reference sequence). Written as DNA, the CDR3 is TGTGCCAGTAGTATAGATCGGGACTCCGGCTCCTACAATGAGCAGTTCTTC. It specifies CASSIDRDSGSYNEQFF.

This clone was seen at least ten times. CDR3 amino acids: CASSPSVNSYNEQFF. The DNA of the CDR3 is TGTGCCAGCAGCCCTAGCGTCAACTCCTACAATGAGCAGTTCTTC. The V and J genes are TRBV4-2 and TRBJ2-1; weak D call: TRBD2 (6 bases). Trimming removed 4 bases from V and 0 bases from J, with 10 bases in between. CDR3 length: 15 residues. Germline V CDR1 and CDR2: LGHNA, YNFKEQ.

This clone came up a few times. The chain joins TRBV5-1 to TRBJ2-1; 8 bases line up with TRBD2. This CDR3 comprises 17 residues. V lost 0 bases, J lost 6 bases, and 11 bases stayed unmatched. Germline V lookup: CDR1 SGHRS, CDR2 YFSETQ. The CDR3 here is CASSLGGSAGGFNEQFF. CDR3 DNA sequence: TGCGCCAGCAGCTTGGGAGGGTCGGCGGGAGGATTCAATGAGCAGTTCTTC.

This clone has a handful of counts. V usage is TRBV29-1 and J usage is TRBJ2-7; TRBD1 matches 9 bases. V lost 4 bases, J lost 1 base, and 5 bases stayed unmatched. The CDR3 is 14 residues long. Germline V gene data show CDR1 as SQVTM and CDR2 as ANQGSEA. The CDR3 loop reads CSVVIGTGSYEQYF. CDR3 DNA: TGCAGCGTTGTTATCGGGACAGGGTCCTACGAGCAGTACTTC.

The gene calls are TRBV9 and TRBJ2-2; D is perhaps TRBD2 (5 bases). The V gene lost 0 bases and the J gene lost 4 bases, with 7 bases spanning the gap. In germline, CDR1 is SGDLS, CDR2 YYNGEE. This CDR3 comprises 14 residues. Written as DNA, the CDR3 is TGTGCCAGCAGCGTAGCTCTAGCCACCGGGGAGCTGTTTTTT. Translating gives CASSVALATGELFF.

This clone was seen a handful of times. The genes are TRBV2 and TRBJ2-7, with 9 bases matching TRBD2. Germline CDR1 SNHLY, CDR2 FYNNEI. J was trimmed by 7 bases and V by 5 bases; bases with no gene match: 9. The CDR3 totals 14 residues. The CDR3 is CASSYSGSWSEQYF. The DNA for the CDR3 is TGTGCCAGCAGTTATAGCGGGAGTTGGTCAGAGCAGTACTTC.

This clone showed up many times. This chain connects TRBV28 to TRBJ2-7, with a tentative D call TRBD2 (6 bases). Germline lookup yields CDR1 MDHEN and CDR2 SYDVKM. This CDR3 is 16 amino acids long. Deletions cut 4 bases from V and 3 bases from J, with 19 bases between. The CDR3 coding sequence is TGTGCCAGCAGTTGGGGGGTCGGGAGAAGGGGCTACGAGCAGTACTTC. This translates into CASSWGVGRRGYEQYF.

This clone has just a few counts. The gene calls are TRBV18 and TRBJ2-2, with D perhaps TRBD2 (6 bases). This CDR3 contains 14 residues. Looked up from germline, CDR1 is KGHSH and CDR2 is LQKENI. V shed 4 bases and J shed 3 bases, with 9 bases lying between them. CDR3 protein: CASSLLADTGELFF. In DNA, the CDR3 is TGTGCCAGCTCACTACTAGCAGACACCGGGGAGCTGTTTTTT.

This clone was seen a handful of times. The chain carries TRBV19 and TRBJ1-4; TRBD1 agrees at 8 bases. Germline V gene sequence: CDR1 LNHDA, CDR2 SQIVND (reference sequence). The CDR3 length is 15 residues. V was clipped by 10 bases and J by 7 bases; unmatched bases: 14. In DNA form, the CDR3 reads TGTGCCACCCGGACAGGGACAGCGTTCGGTGAAAAACTGTTTTTT. This translates into CATRTGTAFGEKLFF. Filled out from reference TRBV19 and TRBJ1-4, the complete variable domain reads DGGITQSPKYLFRKEGQNVTLSCEQNLNHDAMYWYRQDPGQGLRLIYYSQIVNDFQKGDIAEGYSVSREKKESFPLTVTSAQKNPTAFYLCATRTGTAFGEKLFFGSGTQLSVL.

This clone was seen a few times. V is TRBV29-1 and J is TRBJ2-3, with D perhaps matching TRBD1 (6 bases). With 5 bases removed from V and 2 bases from J, the gap between germline ends came to 14 bases. The CDR3 has 14 residues. Per germline, CDR1 SQVTM and CDR2 ANQGSEA. In DNA, the CDR3 is TGCAGCGTTAGGGGCAGGGGAACCACAGATACGCAGTATTTT. Translated, it gives CSVRGRGTTDTQYF.

The chain joins TRBV30 to TRBJ2-1; maybe TRBD2 (6 bases). Deletions cut 2 bases from V and 5 bases from J, with 13 bases between. The CDR3 runs to 14 residues. Germline CDR1 GTSNPN, CDR2 SVGIG (reference sequence). The CDR3 bases are TGTGCCTGGAGTCGGGGGAGCCTGAACAATGAGCAGTTCTTC. Its translation: CAWSRGSLNNEQFF.

There are a few counts of this clone. The chain has TRBV5-4 and TRBJ2-1; possibly TRBD2 for D (6 bases). This CDR3 spans 18 amino acids. The germline V gene has CDR1 SGHNT and CDR2 YYREEE (reference sequence). Trimming shortened V by 0 bases and J by 6 bases, and 22 bases separated the two germline ends. Here the CDR3 reads CASSLVAGLPDWGNEQFF. In DNA, the CDR3 is TGTGCCAGCAGCTTGGTCGCGGGACTTCCTGATTGGGGCAATGAGCAGTTCTTC.

The chain couples TRBV9 to TRBJ2-2, with 7 nucleotides matching TRBD1. The ends lost 4 bases at V and 4 bases at J; junction bases unmatched: 7. In germline, CDR1 is SGDLS, CDR2 YYNGEE. The CDR3 has 15 amino acids. In nucleotides, the CDR3 is TGTGCCAGCAGCCCCGACAGGGTAACCACCGGGGAGCTGTTTTTT. This translates into CASSPDRVTTGELFF. Using reference TRBV9 and TRBJ2-2 for the parts outside the CDR3, the full variable domain is DSGVTQTPKHLITATGQRVTLRCSPRSGDLSVYWYQQSLDQGLQFLIQYYNGEERAKGNILERFSAQQFPDLHSELNLSSLELGDSALYFCASSPDRVTTGELFFGEGSRLTVL.